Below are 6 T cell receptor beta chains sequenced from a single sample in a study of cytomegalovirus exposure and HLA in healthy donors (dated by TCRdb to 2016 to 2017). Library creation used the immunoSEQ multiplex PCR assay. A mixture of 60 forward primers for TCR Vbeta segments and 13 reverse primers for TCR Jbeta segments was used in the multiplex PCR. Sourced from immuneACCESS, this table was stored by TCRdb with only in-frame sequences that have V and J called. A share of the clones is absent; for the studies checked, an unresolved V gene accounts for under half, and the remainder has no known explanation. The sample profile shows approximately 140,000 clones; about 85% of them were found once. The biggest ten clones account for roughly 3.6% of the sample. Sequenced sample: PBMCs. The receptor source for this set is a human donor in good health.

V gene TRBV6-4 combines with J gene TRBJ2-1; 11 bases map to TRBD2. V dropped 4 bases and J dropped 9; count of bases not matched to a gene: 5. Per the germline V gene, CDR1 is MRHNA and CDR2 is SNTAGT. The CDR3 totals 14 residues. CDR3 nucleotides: TGTGCCAGCAGTGTTTTAGCGGGAGGGGGTGAGCAGTTCTTC. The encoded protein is CASSVLAGGGEQFF.

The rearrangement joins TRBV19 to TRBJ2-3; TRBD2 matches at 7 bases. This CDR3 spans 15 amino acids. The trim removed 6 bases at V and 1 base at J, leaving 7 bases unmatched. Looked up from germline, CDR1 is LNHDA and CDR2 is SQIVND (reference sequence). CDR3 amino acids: CASRYSSGRTDTQYF. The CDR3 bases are TGTGCCAGTAGATATTCTAGCGGCCGCACAGATACGCAGTATTTT.

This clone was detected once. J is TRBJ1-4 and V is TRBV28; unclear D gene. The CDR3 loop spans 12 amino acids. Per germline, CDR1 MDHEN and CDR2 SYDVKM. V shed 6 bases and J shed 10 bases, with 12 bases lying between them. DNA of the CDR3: TGTGCCAGCAGACAAGGAGTGGGAAAACTGTTTTTT. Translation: CASRQGVGKLFF.

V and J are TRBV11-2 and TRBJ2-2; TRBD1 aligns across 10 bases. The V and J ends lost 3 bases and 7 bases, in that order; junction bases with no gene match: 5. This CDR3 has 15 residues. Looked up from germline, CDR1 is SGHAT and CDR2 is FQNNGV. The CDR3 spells CASSLAGTGVGELFF. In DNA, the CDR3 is TGTGCCAGCAGCTTGGCCGGGACAGGGGTCGGGGAGCTGTTTTTT. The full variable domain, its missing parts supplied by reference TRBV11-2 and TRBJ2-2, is EAGVAQSPRYKIIEKRQSVAFWCNPISGHATLYWYQQILGQGPKLLIQFQNNGVVDDSQLPKDRFSAERLKGVDSTLKIQPAKLEDSAVYLCASSLAGTGVGELFFGEGSRLTVL.

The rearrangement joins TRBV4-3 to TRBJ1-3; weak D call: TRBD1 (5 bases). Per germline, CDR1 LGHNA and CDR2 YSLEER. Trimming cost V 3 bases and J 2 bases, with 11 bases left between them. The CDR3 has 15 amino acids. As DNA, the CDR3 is TGCGCCAGCAGCCAGACAGCCTCACCTGGAAACACCATATATTTT. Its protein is CASSQTASPGNTIYF.

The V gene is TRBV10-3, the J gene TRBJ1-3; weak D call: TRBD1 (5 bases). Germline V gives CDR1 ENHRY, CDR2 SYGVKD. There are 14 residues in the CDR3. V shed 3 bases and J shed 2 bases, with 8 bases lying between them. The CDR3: CAISDGGTGNTIYF. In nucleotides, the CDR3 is TGTGCCATCAGTGACGGGGGAACTGGAAACACCATATATTTT.